The 8 T cell receptor beta chains below all came from one sample that was sequenced in a study of shared clonotypes between healthy human individuals. TCRdb's table, derived via immunoSEQ multiplex PCR, lists solely in-frame clones and lacks some. This table holds some 2,000,000 clones, roughly 95% found once. Sequencing was carried out using naive CD4+ T cells sorted from blood. Sample subset: CD45RA+ positively selected. Every receptor here comes from a man between 18 and 29 years old in good health.

This chain uses TRBV5-6 with TRBJ2-1; 10 bases fit TRBD2. The ends lost 0 bases at V and 4 bases at J; junction bases unmatched: 1. There are 15 residues in the CDR3. Germline-derived CDR1 and CDR2 are SGHDT and YYEEEE. CDR3 coding DNA: TGTGCCAGCAGCTTGGTGACTAGCGGGTACAATGAGCAGTTCTTC. Amino acid sequence: CASSLVTSGYNEQFF.

The chain carries TRBV5-6 and TRBJ2-5, with TRBD1 matching 7 bases. This CDR3 region has 12 residues. Germline V gene sequence: CDR1 SGHDT, CDR2 YYEEEE. The junction had 3 bases not matched to a gene; V was cut back by 0 bases and J by 10 bases. CDR3 region: CASSLGQGIQYF. The CDR3 nucleotides read TGTGCCAGCAGCTTGGGACAGGGAATCCAGTACTTC. The entire variable domain, with the rest obtained from reference TRBV5-6 and TRBJ2-5, is as follows: DAGVTQSPTHLIKTRGQQVTLRCSPKSGHDTVSWYQQALGQGPQFIFQYYEEEERQRGNFPDRFSGHQFPNYSSELNVNALLLGDSALYLCASSLGQGIQYFGPGTRLLVL.

Note on this clone: The sample carries other DNA sequences with the same CDR3. The V call is TRBV27, the J call TRBJ1-2, with TRBD1 matching over 9 bases. Germline lookup yields CDR1 MNHEY and CDR2 SMNVEV (reference sequence). The CDR3 is made up of 14 amino acids. The junction had 8 bases not matched to a gene; V was cut back by 4 bases and J by 8 bases. The CDR3 DNA reads TGTGCCAGCAGTTCACGGACAGGGGAGGGCGGCTACACCTTC. This codes for CASSSRTGEGGYTF.

The chain has TRBV10-3 and TRBJ2-2; weak D call: TRBD1 (6 bases). Trimming took off 4 bases at V and 4 bases at J, with 7 bases between the two ends. CDR3 length: 13 residues. Germline assignment: CDR1 ENHRY and CDR2 SYGVKD. The CDR3 region is CAISGQVTGELFF. CDR3 sequence (DNA): TGTGCCATCAGTGGACAGGTCACCGGGGAGCTGTTTTTT.

The rearrangement uses TRBV11-2 and TRBJ1-2; 8 nucleotides align to TRBD1. The CDR3 spans 13 residues. Germline V gene data show CDR1 as SGHAT and CDR2 as FQNNGV. J lost 6 bases, V lost 7 bases, and 7 bases had no gene match. The CDR3 DNA sequence: TGTGCCAGCACTCAACAGGGGGTGGATGGCTACACCTTC. This gives the protein CASTQQGVDGYTF.

This clone was seen only once. The chain links TRBV10-3 to TRBJ2-7; TRBD2 aligns across 14 bases. This CDR3 comprises 17 residues. Per the germline V gene, CDR1 is ENHRY and CDR2 is SYGVKD. J gave up 7 bases and V 2 bases, and 10 bases lay outside the gene matches. The CDR3 protein is CAISETTTSGRAGEQYF. CDR3 nucleotide sequence: TGTGCCATCAGTGAGACAACGACTAGCGGGAGGGCCGGAGAGCAGTACTTC.

As to this clone: It may be a read error: a sequence one base away is much more abundant. Different DNA sequences within this sample yield the same CDR3. The V and J genes are TRBV18 and TRBJ1-1, with a possible D match to TRBD1 (5 bases). CDR1 and CDR2 from the germline V gene are KGHSH and LQKENI. The CDR3 sequence is 14 residues long. This CDR3 reads CASSSGLLNTEAFF. The CDR3 DNA is TGCGCCAGCTCGTCGGGACTTCTGAACACTGAAGCTTTCTTT. Full variable domain (missing parts from reference TRBV18 and TRBJ1-1): NAGVMQNPRHLVRRRGQEARLRCSPMKGHSHVYWYRQLPEEGLKFMVYLQKENIIDESGMPKERFSAEFPKEGPSILRIQQVVRGDSAAYFCASSSGLLNTEAFFGQGTRLTVV.

The chain is built from TRBV5-4 and TRBJ2-1, with 11 bases aligning to TRBD2. The V gene end was trimmed by 5 bases and the J gene end by 7 bases; junction bases not matched to a gene: 8. CDR1 is SGHNT and CDR2 is YYREEE in the germline V gene (reference sequence). The CDR3 runs 15 residues. As DNA, the CDR3 is TGTGCCAGCAGTAGCGGGGGGGCCCTAGGAAATGAGCAGTTCTTC. Amino acids: CASSSGGALGNEQFF.